Following are 22 T cell receptor beta chains from one sample sequenced in a study of T cell clonality in common variable immunodeficiency. TCRdb's copy holds only in-frame clones and misses some; the assay was immunoSEQ multiplex PCR. This repertoire holds about 21,000 clones, and none appear only once. The antigens these receptors bind are not known. The study's findings and limits: Fewer deletions and N-nucleotide insertions were reportedly seen in common variable immunodeficiency TCR beta sequences.

The sample was peripheral blood mononuclear cells. These receptors originate from a human donor with common variable immunodeficiency.

This clone was seen at least ten times. Sequencing ends 3 residues short of the CDR3 end; the germline J gene provides the rest. The V gene is TRBV7-2, the J gene TRBJ2-7; D possibly corresponds to TRBD1 (5 bases). Germline V gene data show CDR1 as SGHTA and CDR2 as FQGNSA. This CDR3 is built from 13 residues. With 1 base removed from V and 4 bases from J, the gap between germline ends came to 8 bases. The CDR3 loop is CASSLGRVYEQYF. The CDR3 bases that were read are TGTGCCAGCAGCTTAGGCAGGGTGTACGAG.

This clone was observed many times. The read terminates 3 residues before the CDR3 end, so the remaining end is supplied by the germline J gene. This rearrangement joins TRBV7-9 to TRBJ1-4; D might be TRBD1 (5 bases). Germline V gene data show CDR1 as SEHNR and CDR2 as FQNEAQ (reference sequence). The V end lost 4 bases, the J end lost 4 bases, and 10 bases lay between the germline ends. The CDR3 spans 14 residues. The covered CDR3 bases are TGTGCCAGCAGCTCGGTCAGGGTTAATGAAAAA. As protein: CASSSVRVNEK. The CDR3 as a whole reads CASSSVRVNEKLFF.

This clone was seen repeatedly, ten times or more. The CDR3 goes on 3 residues after the read ends, and that part is filled in from the germline J gene. The chain is built from TRBV12-3 or TRBV12-4 and TRBJ2-7; D is ambiguous. This CDR3 has 14 residues. The ends were cut back, 2 bases at V and 0 bases at J, with 8 bases in the middle. CDR3 bases read: TGTGCCAGCAGTTTATCCAGTGGCTCCTACGAG. It yields the protein CASSLSSGSYE. The full CDR3 protein reads CASSLSSGSYEQYF.

This clone was detected ten times or more. The CDR3 DNA, read in part, is TGTGCCAGCAGCCTGCGACTTGACACCGGGGAG. It yields the protein CASSLRLDTGE. Given in full, the CDR3 is CASSLRLDTGELFF. The J gene is TRBJ2-2, the V gene TRBV5-4; D not certain. The read is 3 residues too short to cover the CDR3 end, so that end is filled in from the germline J gene. The CDR3 runs 14 residues. Trimming shortened V by 4 bases and J by 3 bases, and 10 bases separated the two germline ends. CDR1 and CDR2 from the germline V gene are SGHNT and YYREEE (reference sequence). Drawing the rest from reference TRBV5-4 and TRBJ2-2, the complete variable domain is ETGVTQSPTHLIKTRGQQVTLRCSSQSGHNTVSWYQQALGQGPQFIFQYYREEENGRGNFPPRFSGLQFPNYSSELNVNALELDDSALYLCASSLRLDTGELFFGEGSRLTVL.

This clone was seen at least ten times. The CDR3 goes on 3 residues after the read ends, and that part is filled in from the germline J gene. The chain carries TRBV6-2 or TRBV6-3 and TRBJ2-3; 9 bases agree with TRBD1. The V gene end was trimmed by 0 bases and the J gene end by 1 base; junction bases not matched to a gene: 2. The CDR3 totals 16 residues. CDR1 is MNHEY and CDR2 is SVGEGT in the germline V gene. CDR3 DNA, as far as it was read: TGTGCCAGCAGTTACTCCCGGGACAGGGGCACAGATACG. Translated: CASSYSRDRGTDT. The complete CDR3 protein is CASSYSRDRGTDTQYF.

This clone was seen at least ten times. The CDR3 goes on 3 residues after the read ends, and that part is filled in from the germline J gene. The chain is built from TRBV30 and TRBJ1-1, with 7 bases aligning to TRBD1. V gave up 3 bases and J gave up 4 bases; unmatched junction bases: 11. Germline CDR1 and CDR2: GTSNPN and SVGIG (reference sequence). The CDR3 has 15 amino acids. Partial CDR3 DNA: TGTGCCTGGAGGCCACCGGGGACAGCCGTCACTGAA. It encodes CAWRPPGTAVTE. The full CDR3 sequence reads CAWRPPGTAVTEAFF.

This clone came up many times. The read terminates 3 residues before the CDR3 end, so the remaining end is supplied by the germline J gene. The genes are TRBV2 and TRBJ2-7, with 7 bases matching TRBD1. Germline V gene sequence: CDR1 SNHLY, CDR2 FYNNEI. This CDR3 has 14 residues. Losses at the gene ends were 3 bases for V and 0 bases for J; bases not matched to a gene: 2. The CDR3 reads CASSEDRSSYEQYF. The part of the CDR3 DNA that was read is TGTGCCAGCAGTGAGGACAGGAGCTCCTACGAG.

Ten or more counts support this clone. The CDR3 end lies 3 residues beyond the end of the read and is filled in from the germline J gene. The chain couples TRBV20-1 to TRBJ1-2; D gene ambiguous. Trimming took 3 bases from V and 2 from J, leaving 10 bases between them. The CDR3 is 13 residues long. Germline V gives CDR1 DFQATT, CDR2 SNEGSKA (reference sequence). The sequenced CDR3 bases are TGCAGTGCTAGTAGCGCACAGAACTATGGC. This gives the protein CSASSAQNYG. The full CDR3 sequence reads CSASSAQNYGYTF.

This clone showed up many times. The germline gene is not matched at one end of the junction; a read error may be the cause. The CDR3 here is CASSQVGGTGELFF. CDR3 DNA (partial): TGCGCCAGCAGCCAAGTAGGGGGCACCGGGGAG. V usage is TRBV4-2 and J usage is TRBJ2-2; TRBD1 might be the D (6 bases). The read finishes 3 residues shy of the CDR3 end, and the germline J gene is used to complete it. The CDR3 covers 14 residues. The germline V gene has CDR1 LGHNA and CDR2 YNFKEQ.

This clone was seen ten or more times. The read halts 3 residues ahead of the CDR3 end, with the missing end drawn from the germline J gene. The gene calls are TRBV6-1 and TRBJ2-1; 14 bases match TRBD2. The J segment lost 8 bases and the V segment lost 4 bases, leaving 7 bases of the junction unmatched. The CDR3 extends over 16 amino acids. CDR1 MNHNS and CDR2 SASEGT come from the germline V gene. The sequenced CDR3 bases are TGTGCCAGCAGTGCGGGACTAGCGGGGGTCTGGGATGAG. Protein: CASSAGLAGVWDE. The complete CDR3 protein is CASSAGLAGVWDEQFF.

Many counts were recorded for this clone. The read halts 3 residues ahead of the CDR3 end, with the missing end drawn from the germline J gene. This chain connects TRBV20-1 to TRBJ2-5, with TRBD2 matching 7 bases. CDR1 and CDR2 (germline): DFQATT, SNEGSKA (reference sequence). This CDR3 region has 13 residues. Losses at the gene ends were 4 bases for V and 7 bases for J; bases not matched to a gene: 9. The CDR3 sequence: CSANLAVRGTQYF. The sequenced part of the CDR3 DNA is TGCAGTGCTAACCTAGCGGTTCGAGGGACC.

A note on this clone: A read error may account for a junction end that differs from germline. The read ends 3 residues shy of where the CDR3 ends; the end is completed using the germline J gene. The chain combines TRBV7-9 with TRBJ1-1; the D is unclear. The CDR3 loop spans 12 amino acids. Germline CDR1 reads SEHNR; CDR2 reads FQNEAQ (reference sequence). The CDR3 loop reads CSSSLTRLEAFF. The sequenced CDR3 bases are TGTTCCAGCAGCCTGACTAGACTCGAA.

This clone was seen many times. The read halts 3 residues ahead of the CDR3 end, with the missing end drawn from the germline J gene. The chain is built from TRBV20-1 and TRBJ1-5; D perhaps matches TRBD1 (6 bases). The V gene's germline CDR1 is DFQATT and CDR2 SNEGSKA (reference sequence). The CDR3 loop spans 14 amino acids. V lost 4 bases and J lost 6, with 16 bases in between. This CDR3 is CSAIIGGGGQPQHF. The part of the CDR3 DNA that was read is TGCAGTGCTATAATTGGGGGGGGCGGTCAGCCC.

This clone has a count of ten or more. The CDR3 end lies 3 residues beyond the end of the read and is filled in from the germline J gene. The V and J genes are TRBV19 and TRBJ2-7, with 9 bases matching TRBD1. CDR1 is LNHDA and CDR2 is SQIVND in the germline V gene (reference sequence). V lost 5 bases, J lost 3 bases, and 8 bases stayed unmatched. This CDR3 comprises 15 residues. CDR3 region: CASSPQRQGGYEQYF. The part of the CDR3 DNA that was read is TGTGCCAGTAGTCCCCAGAGACAGGGGGGCTACGAG.

This clone is judged large. The read comes to an end 3 residues before the CDR3 does, leaving the germline J gene to fill in the end. The chain has TRBV10-3 and TRBJ2-3, with 9 bases identical to TRBD2. With 6 bases clipped from V and 3 bases from J, the junction kept 7 bases outside the gene matches. The CDR3 contains 15 residues. Germline loops: CDR1 ENHRY, CDR2 SYGVKD. CDR3 DNA, as far as it was read: TGTGCCATCAGGGGCGGGGGGGCCAGGACAGATACG. Protein product: CAIRGGGARTDT. The complete CDR3 reads CAIRGGGARTDTQYF.

This clone showed up many times. The read comes to an end 3 residues before the CDR3 does, leaving the germline J gene to fill in the end. The chain joins TRBV30 to TRBJ1-6; no definite D call. Germline V gene lookup returns CDR1 GTSNPN and CDR2 SVGIG (reference sequence). V lost 3 bases and J 6 bases, leaving 15 bases between the germline ends. The CDR3 loop spans 15 amino acids. The CDR3 spells CAWSNSPGSNSPLHF. The part of the CDR3 DNA that was read is TGTGCCTGGAGCAATTCACCGGGGAGTAATTCACCC.

The table lists this clone with many counts. The CDR3 goes on 3 residues after the read ends, and that part is filled in from the germline J gene. The chain has TRBV2 and TRBJ1-6, with 8 bases matching TRBD1. J lost 5 bases, V lost 10 bases, and 7 bases had no gene match. The CDR3 length is 14 residues. Germline V lookup: CDR1 SNHLY, CDR2 FYNNEI. CDR3 residues: CAIKTGGHNSPLHF. The CDR3 bases that were read are TGTGCCATCAAAACAGGGGGACATAATTCACCC.

This clone was detected ten times or more. The read gets to within 3 residues of the CDR3 end, and the germline J gene fills in the rest. This chain uses TRBV12-3 or TRBV12-4 with TRBJ1-1, with 7 positions matching TRBD1. CDR3 length: 16 amino acids. Trimming at V came to 5 bases and at J to 1 base, leaving 10 bases not matched to a gene. The CDR3 loop is CASSARQGLRNTEAFF. Partial CDR3 DNA: TGTGCCAGCAGTGCCCGACAGGGCCTAAGGAACACTGAA.

This clone was seen repeatedly, ten times or more. From the germline J gene comes the end of the CDR3, since the read stops 3 residues before it. The rearrangement uses TRBV10-1 and TRBJ2-2; D is undetermined. V shed 5 bases and J shed 1 base, with 8 bases lying between them. The germline V gene has CDR1 WNHNN and CDR2 SYGVQD (reference sequence). The CDR3 is 14 residues long. CDR3 DNA, as far as it was read: TGCGCCAGCAGTCCCTCGGGGAACACCGGGGAG. It codes for CASSPSGNTGE. The whole CDR3 sequence reads CASSPSGNTGELFF.

In regard to this clone: The read finishes 3 residues shy of the CDR3 end, and the germline J gene is used to complete it. The rearrangement uses TRBV29-1 and TRBJ1-3, with TRBD1 identical over 7 bases. This CDR3 region has 15 residues. Germline lookup yields CDR1 SQVTM and CDR2 ANQGSEA. The junction had 4 bases not matched to a gene; V was cut back by 0 bases and J by 2 bases. CDR3 residues: CSVEDVRGAGNTIYF. CDR3 DNA (partial): TGCAGCGTTGAAGATGTCAGGGGGGCTGGAAACACC. The complete variable domain, with remaining parts taken from reference TRBV29-1 and TRBJ1-3, reads SAVISQKPSRDICQRGTSLTIQCQVDSQVTMMFWYRQQPGQSLTLIATANQGSEATYESGFVIDKFPISRPNLTFSTLTVSNMSPEDSSIYLCSVEDVRGAGNTIYFGEGSWLTVV.

This clone showed up many times. The CDR3 is cut off 3 residues early in the read; its end comes from the germline J gene. The chain combines TRBV7-2 with TRBJ2-3; 8 bases align to TRBD2. Unmatched junction bases numbered 4, after V lost 0 bases and J lost 5 bases. CDR1 SGHTA and CDR2 FQGNSA come from the germline V gene. This CDR3 spans 15 amino acids. The part of the CDR3 DNA that was read is TGTGCCAGCAGCTTAGCGGCGGGGGGTTTAGATACG. It codes for CASSLAAGGLDT. The CDR3 in its entirety is CASSLAAGGLDTQYF.

This clone was counted many times. The observed sequence ends 3 residues before the CDR3 terminus, with the missing tail filled in from the germline J gene. V gene TRBV7-6 combines with J gene TRBJ2-3; D is possibly TRBD2 (6 bases). V was shortened by 4 bases and J by 1 base, with 12 bases between the two germline ends. This CDR3 is built from 15 residues. Germline V gene sequence: CDR1 SGHVS, CDR2 FNYEAQ. Partial CDR3 DNA: TGTGCCAGCAGCTCCGCGTGGGGGGGCACAGATACG. Its protein is CASSSAWGGTDT. The complete CDR3 reads CASSSAWGGTDTQYF. Drawing the rest from reference TRBV7-6 and TRBJ2-3, the complete variable domain is GAGVSQSPRYKVTKRGQDVALRCDPISGHVSLYWYRQALGQGPEFLTYFNYEAQQDKSGLPNDRFSAERPEGSISTLTIQRTEQRDSAMYRCASSSAWGGTDTQYFGPGTRLTVL.